This TCR beta chain was profiled in a study of T cells in Graves' hyperthyroidism and ophthalmopathy. Germline loops: CDR1 LNHDA, CDR2 SQIVND (reference sequence). This CDR3 is built from 13 residues. There were TCR beta CDR3 regions amplified from RNA transcripts. The HTBI primer set served for first-round RT-PCR of the TCR CDR3. TCRdb fed the multiplex PCR reads into MiXCR, producing one record per CDR3 protein. The sample carries approximately 100,000 distinct CDR3 sequences, over 45% recorded once. This clonotype was seen a single time. A junction boundary mismatches the germline segment, possibly from a read error.

V is TRBV19 and J is TRBJ1-2; perhaps TRBD1 as D (5 bases). Sequencing input: blood. This clonotype was sampled from a middle-aged man with Graves' hyperthyroidism. The CDR3, as DNA: TGTGCCACTAGTTATCGAGCGGGACGGACTTACACCTTC. Protein: CATSYRAGRTYTF.